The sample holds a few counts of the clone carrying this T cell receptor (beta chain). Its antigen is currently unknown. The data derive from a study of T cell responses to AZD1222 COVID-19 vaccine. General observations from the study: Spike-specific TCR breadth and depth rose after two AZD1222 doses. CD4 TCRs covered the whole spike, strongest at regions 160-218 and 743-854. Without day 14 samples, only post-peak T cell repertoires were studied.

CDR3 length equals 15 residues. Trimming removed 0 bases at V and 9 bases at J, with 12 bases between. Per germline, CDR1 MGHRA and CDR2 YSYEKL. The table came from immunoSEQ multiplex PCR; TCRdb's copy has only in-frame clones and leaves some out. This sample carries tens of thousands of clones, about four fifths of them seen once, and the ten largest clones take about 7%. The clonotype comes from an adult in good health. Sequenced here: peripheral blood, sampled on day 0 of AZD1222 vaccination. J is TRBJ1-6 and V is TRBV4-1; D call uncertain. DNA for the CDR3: TGCGCCAGCAGCCAAGATTCCGGGCCGCCTTCACCCCTCCACTTT. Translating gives CASSQDSGPPSPLHF.